These T cell receptor beta chains were read from a single sample in a study of T cell responses to AZD1222 COVID-19 vaccine. Using immunoSEQ multiplex PCR, the repertoire was profiled, and TCRdb retains in-frame clones only, with some absent. In the table there are about 160,000 clones, just over 90% of which are singletons. The sample consisted of peripheral blood, taken 28 days after the second AZD1222 dose. The receptors originated from an adult who received the AZD1222 COVID-19 vaccine. CDR3s include the opening cysteine and the closing phenylalanine or tryptophan. The D gene is left open where the match is weak. The listing skips clone size in some rows; elsewhere it reads once, few, many or a size class.

TRBV12-3/TRBV12-4	.	.	TRBJ1-3	CASSPNGGNTIYF	TGTGCCAGCAGTCCTAACGGTGGAAACACCATATATTTT
TRBV3-1/TRBV3-2	.	.	TRBJ2-1	CASSQGYRGGEQFF	TGTGCCAGCAGCCAAGGTTACCGGGGCGGTGAGCAGTTCTTC
TRBV7-9	.	.	TRBJ1-1	CASSLKRGPMNTEAFF	TGTGCCAGCAGCTTAAAGAGGGGCCCTATGAACACTGAAGCTTTCTTT
TRBV7-3	.	.	TRBJ1-1	CASSLTPLMNTEAFF	TGTGCCAGCAGCCTAACCCCCCTTATGAACACTGAAGCTTTCTTT
TRBV5-1	.	.	TRBJ1-4	CASSQDRNQSTNEKLFF	TGCGCCAGCAGCCAGGACAGAAACCAATCAACTAATGAAAAACTGTTTTTT
TRBV30	TRBD1	.	TRBJ2-7	CAWAQGAYSYEQYF	TGTGCCTGGGCACAGGGGGCCTACTCCTACGAGCAGTACTTC
TRBV7-2	.	.	TRBJ2-5	CASSGGQETQYF	TGTGCCAGCAGCGGGGGGCAAGAGACCCAGTACTTC
TRBV11-2	.	.	TRBJ1-6	CASSLWHRQRNSPLHF	TGTGCCAGCAGCTTATGGCACAGACAGCGAAATTCACCCCTCCACTTT
TRBV10-3	TRBD1	.	TRBJ1-1	CAISSGRGLRNTEAFF	TGTGCCATCAGTTCCGGCAGGGGGCTTAGGAACACTGAAGCTTTCTTT
TRBV5-4	.	.	TRBJ1-1	CASSLGGGANTEAFF	TGTGCCAGCAGCTTGGGGGGTGGAGCCAACACTGAAGCTTTCTTT
TRBV18	.	.	TRBJ2-1	CASSPYTSYNEQFF	TGTGCCAGCTCACCATACACCTCCTACAATGAGCAGTTCTTC
TRBV2	TRBD1	.	TRBJ2-7	CASRLGGGQGLYEQYF	TGTGCCAGCAGGCTGGGGGGAGGACAGGGTTTGTACGAGCAGTACTTC
TRBV5-1	TRBD2	once	TRBJ2-1	CASSFGGEPYNEQFF	TGCGCCAGCAGCTTCGGGGGGGAACCCTACAATGAGCAGTTCTTC
TRBV4-2	.	.	TRBJ2-1	CASSQDLGSYNEQFF	TGTGCCAGCAGCCAAGACCTCGGCTCCTACAATGAGCAGTTCTTC
TRBV6-5	TRBD2	.	TRBJ2-7	CASSSAGVQDEQYF	TGTGCCAGCAGTTCAGCGGGGGTACAGGACGAGCAGTACTTC
TRBV9	.	.	TRBJ1-3	CASSVVTGNTIYF	TGTGCCAGCAGCGTAGTGACCGGAAACACCATATATTTT